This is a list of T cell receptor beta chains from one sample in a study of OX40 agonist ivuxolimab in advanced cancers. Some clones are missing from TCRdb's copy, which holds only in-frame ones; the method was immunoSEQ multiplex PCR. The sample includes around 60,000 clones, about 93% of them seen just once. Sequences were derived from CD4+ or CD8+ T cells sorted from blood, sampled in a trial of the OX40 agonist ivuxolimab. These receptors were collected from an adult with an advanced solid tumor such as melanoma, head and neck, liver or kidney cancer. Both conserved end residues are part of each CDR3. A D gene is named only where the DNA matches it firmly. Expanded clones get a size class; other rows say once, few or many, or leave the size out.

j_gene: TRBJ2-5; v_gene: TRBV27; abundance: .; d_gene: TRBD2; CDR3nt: TGTGCCAGCAAAAACTTTAGCGGGAGGGAAGAGACCCAGTACTTC; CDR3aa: CASKNFSGREETQYF
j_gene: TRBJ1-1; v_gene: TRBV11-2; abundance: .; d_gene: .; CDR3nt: TGTGCCAGCAGCTTAGGTACTGAAGCTTTCTTT; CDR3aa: CASSLGTEAFF
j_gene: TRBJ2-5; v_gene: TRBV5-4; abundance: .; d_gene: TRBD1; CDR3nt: TGTGCCAGCAGCCCCATCGTGGGACAGGGGGCCGAGACCCAGTACTTC; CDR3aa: CASSPIVGQGAETQYF
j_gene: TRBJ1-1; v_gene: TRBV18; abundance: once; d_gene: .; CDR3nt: TGTGCCAGCTCACCACCGGCCACCTCGAACACTGAAGCTTTCTTT; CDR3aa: CASSPPATSNTEAFF
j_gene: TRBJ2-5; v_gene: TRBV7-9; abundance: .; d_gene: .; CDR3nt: TGTGCCAGCAGCTCACAGGGTGGCGAGACCCAGTACTTC; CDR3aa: CASSSQGGETQYF
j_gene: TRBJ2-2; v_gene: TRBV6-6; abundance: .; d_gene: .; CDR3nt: TGTGCCAGCAGTTACCAGGCAGGGTGGACCGGGGAGCTGTTTTTT; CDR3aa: CASSYQAGWTGELFF
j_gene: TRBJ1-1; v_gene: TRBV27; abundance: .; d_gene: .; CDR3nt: TGTGCCAGCAGTTTAGGGCCAGGGAAGACGAACACTGAAGCTTTCTTT; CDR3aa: CASSLGPGKTNTEAFF
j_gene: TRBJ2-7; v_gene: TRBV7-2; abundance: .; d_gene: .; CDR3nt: TGTGCCAGCAGCTTAGAGGGGACGGTTTCCTACGAGCAGTACTTC; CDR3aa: CASSLEGTVSYEQYF
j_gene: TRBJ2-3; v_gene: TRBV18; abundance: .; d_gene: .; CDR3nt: TGTGCCAGCTCACCACAGGAGACTAGCACAGATACGCAGTATTTT; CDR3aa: CASSPQETSTDTQYF
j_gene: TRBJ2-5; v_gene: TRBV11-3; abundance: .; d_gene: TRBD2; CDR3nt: TGTGCCAGCAGCTTAAGGATAGCGGGAGTGGGAGAGACCCAGTACTTC; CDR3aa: CASSLRIAGVGETQYF
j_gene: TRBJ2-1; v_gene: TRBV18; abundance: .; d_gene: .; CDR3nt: TGTGCCAGCTCACCACAGGGGTGGAATGAGCAGTTCTTC; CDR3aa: CASSPQGWNEQFF
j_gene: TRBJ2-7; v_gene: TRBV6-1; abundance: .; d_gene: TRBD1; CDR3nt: TGTGCCAGCAGTGAGCCGACAGGGGGGGAGTACGAGCAGTACTTC; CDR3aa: CASSEPTGGEYEQYF
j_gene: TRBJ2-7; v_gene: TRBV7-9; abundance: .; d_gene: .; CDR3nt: TGTGCCAGCAGCCCCGGGGAGCGACCCTACGAGCAGTACTTC; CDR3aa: CASSPGERPYEQYF
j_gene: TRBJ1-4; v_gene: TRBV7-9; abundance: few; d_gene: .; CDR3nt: TGTGCCAGCAGCTCCCGACAGCACAATGAAAAACTGTTTTTT; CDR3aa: CASSSRQHNEKLFF
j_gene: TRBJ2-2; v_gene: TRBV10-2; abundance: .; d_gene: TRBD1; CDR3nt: TGCGCCAGCCTTGTAGAGGGACAGGGAACCGGGGAGCTGTTTTTT; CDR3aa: CASLVEGQGTGELFF
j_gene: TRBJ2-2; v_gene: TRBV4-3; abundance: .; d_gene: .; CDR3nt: TGCGCCAGCAGCCAAGGGATAGGAGCGACCGGGGAGCTGTTTTTT; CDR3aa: CASSQGIGATGELFF
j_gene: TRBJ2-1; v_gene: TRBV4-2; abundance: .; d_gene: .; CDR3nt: TGTGCCAGCAGCCAAGGTGTTGGAGAGCAGTTCTTC; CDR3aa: CASSQGVGEQFF
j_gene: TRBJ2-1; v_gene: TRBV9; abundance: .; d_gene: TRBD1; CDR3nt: TGTGCCAGCAGCGTTTGGGACAGCTACAATGAGCAGTTCTTC; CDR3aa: CASSVWDSYNEQFF
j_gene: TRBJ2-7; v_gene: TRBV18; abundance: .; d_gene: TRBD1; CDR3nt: TGTGCCAGCTCACTCGACGGGACAGCCACCTACGAGCAGTACTTC; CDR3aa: CASSLDGTATYEQYF
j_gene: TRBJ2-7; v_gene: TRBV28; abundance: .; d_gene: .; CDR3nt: TGTGCCAGCAGTTCCCCTCGGCAGACGATCTACGAGCAGTACTTC; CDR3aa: CASSSPRQTIYEQYF
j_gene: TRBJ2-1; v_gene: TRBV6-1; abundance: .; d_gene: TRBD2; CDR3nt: TGTGCCAGCAGCGCTACGGGACTACCGGCCCATGAGCAGTTCTTC; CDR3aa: CASSATGLPAHEQFF
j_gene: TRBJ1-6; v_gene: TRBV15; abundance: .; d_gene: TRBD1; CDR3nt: TGTGCCACCAGCAGAGGAGAAACAGGGGCTAATTCACCCCTCCACTTT; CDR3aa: CATSRGETGANSPLHF
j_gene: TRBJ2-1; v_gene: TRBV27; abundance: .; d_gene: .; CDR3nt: TGTGCCAGCAGCATACAGGGATCCAATGAGCAGTTCTTC; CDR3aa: CASSIQGSNEQFF